This T cell receptor beta chain was identified in a study of T cells in women clearing cervical HPV infection. Overall study results and limits: Controls had more TRBV6-7 (approximately 0.16%) than cases (0.11%).

Method: immunoSEQ multiplex PCR; TCRdb's copy keeps in-frame clones and lacks some. Its clone listing holds roughly 24,000 clones. Each participant carried one incident cervical HPV16 infection only. Worth noting for this clone: Its antigen is still unknown. From the germline J gene comes the end of the CDR3, since the read stops 3 residues before it.

After removal of 5 bases from V and 3 bases from J, the junction contained 5 bases not matched to a gene. The CDR3 contains 14 residues. Per germline, CDR1 SGHAT and CDR2 FQNNGV. J is TRBJ1-1 and V is TRBV11-2; TRBD1 agrees at 8 bases. Material: blood buffy coat. The receptor was isolated from a woman between 18 and 70 years old with a cervical HPV16 infection that either progressed to CIN3+ or cleared (not recorded which). The CDR3 loop reads CASSTTGEDTEAFF. The sequenced CDR3 bases are TGTGCCAGCAGCACGACAGGGGAGGACACTGAA.